The clone carrying this T cell receptor (beta chain) has just one count. This sample is drawn from a study of blood T cell repertoires in COVID-19. TCRdb's table, derived via immunoSEQ multiplex PCR, lists solely in-frame clones and lacks some. In the table there are roughly 410,000 clones, 70% to 90% of which are singletons. Germline-derived CDR1 and CDR2 are SGHTS and YDEGEE. This CDR3 is built from 16 residues. Trimming cost V 6 bases and J 1 base, with 14 bases left between them. The receptor was isolated from a man in his forties with acute or convalescent COVID-19. The sequenced sample was peripheral blood. V gene TRBV5-8 combines with J gene TRBJ2-6; D gene ambiguous. CDR3 in DNA: TGTGCCAGCACCCCAAGGTGGGCTTCTGGGGCCAACGTCCTGACTTTC. This encodes CASTPRWASGANVLTF.